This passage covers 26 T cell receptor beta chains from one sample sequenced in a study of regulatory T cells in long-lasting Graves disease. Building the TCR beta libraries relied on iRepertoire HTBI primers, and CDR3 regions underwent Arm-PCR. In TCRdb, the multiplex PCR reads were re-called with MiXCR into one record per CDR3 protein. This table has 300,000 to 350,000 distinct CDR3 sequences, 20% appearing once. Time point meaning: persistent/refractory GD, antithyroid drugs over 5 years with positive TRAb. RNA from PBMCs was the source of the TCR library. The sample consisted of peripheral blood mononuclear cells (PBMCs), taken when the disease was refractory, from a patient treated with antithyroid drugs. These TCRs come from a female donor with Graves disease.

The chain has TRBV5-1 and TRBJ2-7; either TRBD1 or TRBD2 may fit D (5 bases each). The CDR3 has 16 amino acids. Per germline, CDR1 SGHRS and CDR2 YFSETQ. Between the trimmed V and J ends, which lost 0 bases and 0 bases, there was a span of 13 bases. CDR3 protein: CASSLVIVGASYEQYF. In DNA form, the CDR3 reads TGCGCCAGCAGCTTGGTTATCGTCGGGGCCTCCTACGAGCAGTACTTC.

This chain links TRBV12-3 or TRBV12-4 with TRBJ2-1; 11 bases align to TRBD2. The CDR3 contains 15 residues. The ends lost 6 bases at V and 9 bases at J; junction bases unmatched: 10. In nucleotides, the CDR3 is TGTGCCAGCAGCCTGACTAGCGGGGCCTCGGGTGAGCAGTTCTTC. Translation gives CASSLTSGASGEQFF.

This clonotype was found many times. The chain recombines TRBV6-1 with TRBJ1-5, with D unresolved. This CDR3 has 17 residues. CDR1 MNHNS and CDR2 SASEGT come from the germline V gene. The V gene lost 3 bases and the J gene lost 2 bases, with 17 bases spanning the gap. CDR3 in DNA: TGTGCCAGCAGTGATAGGGCCCAGAGGGTAGGCAATCAGCCCCAGCATTTT. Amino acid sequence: CASSDRAQRVGNQPQHF.

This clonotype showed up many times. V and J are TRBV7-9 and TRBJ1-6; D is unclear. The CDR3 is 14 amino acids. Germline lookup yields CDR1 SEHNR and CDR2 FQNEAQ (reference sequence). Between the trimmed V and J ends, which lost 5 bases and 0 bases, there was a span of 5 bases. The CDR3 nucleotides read TGTGCCAGCAGCCAATACTCCTATAATTCACCCCTCCACTTT. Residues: CASSQYSYNSPLHF.

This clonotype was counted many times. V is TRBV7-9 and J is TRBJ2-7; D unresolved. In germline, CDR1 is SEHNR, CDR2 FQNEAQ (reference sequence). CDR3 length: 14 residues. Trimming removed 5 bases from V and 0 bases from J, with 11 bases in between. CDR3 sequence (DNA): TGTGCCAGCAGCCTCGAGGCAGCCTCCTACGAGCAGTACTTC. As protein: CASSLEAASYEQYF.

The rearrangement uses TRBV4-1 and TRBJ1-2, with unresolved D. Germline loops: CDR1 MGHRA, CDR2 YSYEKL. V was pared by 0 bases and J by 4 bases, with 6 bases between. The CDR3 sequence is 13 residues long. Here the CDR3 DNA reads TGCGCCAGCAGCCAAGAGGAGGGCTATGGCTACACCTTC. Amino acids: CASSQEEGYGYTF.

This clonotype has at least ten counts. The CDR3 loop reads CATSRVGVTEAFF. The DNA of the CDR3 is TGTGCCACCAGCAGAGTTGGTGTCACTGAAGCTTTCTTT. The chain employs TRBV15 and TRBJ1-1; no clear D. Per the germline V gene, CDR1 is LNHNV and CDR2 is YYDKDF (reference sequence). This CDR3 has 13 residues. The V and J ends lost 1 base and 4 bases respectively, with 7 bases between them.

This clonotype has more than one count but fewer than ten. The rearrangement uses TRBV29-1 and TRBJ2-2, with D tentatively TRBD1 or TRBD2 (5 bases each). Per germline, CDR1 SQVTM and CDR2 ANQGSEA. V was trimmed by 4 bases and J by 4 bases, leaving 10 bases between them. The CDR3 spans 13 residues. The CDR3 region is CSVAGPGTGELFF. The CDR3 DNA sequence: TGCAGCGTTGCGGGGCCGGGCACCGGGGAGCTGTTTTTT.

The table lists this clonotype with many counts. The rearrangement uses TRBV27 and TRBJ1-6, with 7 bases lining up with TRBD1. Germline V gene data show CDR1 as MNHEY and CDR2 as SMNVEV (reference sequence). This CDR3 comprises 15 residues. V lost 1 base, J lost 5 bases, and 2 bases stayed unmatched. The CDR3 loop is CASSLWGTDNSPLHF. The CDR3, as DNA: TGTGCCAGCAGTTTATGGGGGACAGATAATTCACCCCTCCACTTT.

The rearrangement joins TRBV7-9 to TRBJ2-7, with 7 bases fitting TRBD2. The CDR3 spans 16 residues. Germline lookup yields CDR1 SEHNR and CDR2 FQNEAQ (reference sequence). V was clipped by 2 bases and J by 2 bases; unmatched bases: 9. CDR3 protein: CASSLLSSGVPYEQYF. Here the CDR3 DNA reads TGTGCCAGCAGCTTACTATCCAGCGGGGTTCCCTACGAGCAGTACTTC.

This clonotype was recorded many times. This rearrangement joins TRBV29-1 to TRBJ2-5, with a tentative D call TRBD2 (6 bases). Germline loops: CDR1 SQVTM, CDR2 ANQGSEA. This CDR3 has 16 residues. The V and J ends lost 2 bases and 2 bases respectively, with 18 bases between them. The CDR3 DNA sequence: TGCAGCGTTGAACAATTCGGGTCCGCGGGGCAAGAGACCCAGTACTTC. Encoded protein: CSVEQFGSAGQETQYF.

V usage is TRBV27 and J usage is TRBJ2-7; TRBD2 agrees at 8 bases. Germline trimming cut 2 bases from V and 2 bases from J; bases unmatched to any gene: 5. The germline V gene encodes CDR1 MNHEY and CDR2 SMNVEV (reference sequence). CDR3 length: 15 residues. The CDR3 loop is CASSLGAGGPYEQYF. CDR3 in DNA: TGTGCCAGCAGTTTAGGGGCGGGAGGCCCCTACGAGCAGTACTTC.

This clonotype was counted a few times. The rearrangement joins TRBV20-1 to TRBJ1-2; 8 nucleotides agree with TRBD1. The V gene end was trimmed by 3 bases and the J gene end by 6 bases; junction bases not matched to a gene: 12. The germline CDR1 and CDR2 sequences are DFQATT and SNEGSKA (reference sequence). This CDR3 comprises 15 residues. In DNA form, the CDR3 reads TGCAGTGCTAGGGAACAGGGGGTACATCATGATGGCTACACCTTC. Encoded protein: CSAREQGVHHDGYTF.

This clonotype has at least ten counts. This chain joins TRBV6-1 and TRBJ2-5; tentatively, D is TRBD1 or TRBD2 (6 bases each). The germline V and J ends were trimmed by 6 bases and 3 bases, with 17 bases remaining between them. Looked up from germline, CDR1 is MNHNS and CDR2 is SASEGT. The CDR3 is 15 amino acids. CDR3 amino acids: CASRGLGGRKETQYF. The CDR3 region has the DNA TGTGCCAGCAGGGGTTTGGGGGGCCGGAAAGAGACCCAGTACTTC.

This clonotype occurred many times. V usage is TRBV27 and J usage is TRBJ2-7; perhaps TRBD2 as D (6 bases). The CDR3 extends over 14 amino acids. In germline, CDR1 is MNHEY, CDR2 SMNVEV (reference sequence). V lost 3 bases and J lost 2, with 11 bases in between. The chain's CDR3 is CASSFRREPYEQYF. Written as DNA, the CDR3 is TGTGCCAGCAGTTTCCGGAGGGAACCCTACGAGCAGTACTTC.

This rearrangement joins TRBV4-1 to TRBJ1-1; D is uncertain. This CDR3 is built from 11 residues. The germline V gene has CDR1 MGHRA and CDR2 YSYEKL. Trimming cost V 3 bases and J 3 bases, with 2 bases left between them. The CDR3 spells CASSQDTEAFF. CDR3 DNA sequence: TGCGCCAGCAGCCAGGACACTGAAGCTTTCTTT.

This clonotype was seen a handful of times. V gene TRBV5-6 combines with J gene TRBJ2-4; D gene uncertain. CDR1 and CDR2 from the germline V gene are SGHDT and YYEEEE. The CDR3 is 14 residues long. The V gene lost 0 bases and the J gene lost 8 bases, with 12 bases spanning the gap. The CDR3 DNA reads TGTGCCAGCAGCTTGGACATGAGGACGGACATTCAGTACTTC. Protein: CASSLDMRTDIQYF.

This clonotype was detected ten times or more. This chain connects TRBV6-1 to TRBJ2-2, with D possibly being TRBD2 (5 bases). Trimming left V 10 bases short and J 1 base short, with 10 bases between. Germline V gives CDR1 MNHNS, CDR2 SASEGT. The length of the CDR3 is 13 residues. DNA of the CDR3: TGTGCCACCCGAGGAGGGAACACCGGGGAGCTGTTTTTT. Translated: CATRGGNTGELFF.

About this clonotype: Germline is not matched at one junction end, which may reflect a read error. In nucleotides, the CDR3 is TGCGCCAGCAGCCTGGGACTAGCGTTAGATACGCAGTATTTT. Translated: CASSLGLALDTQYF. The V and J genes are TRBV7-3 and TRBJ2-3, with TRBD2 identical over 10 bases. The CDR3 is 14 residues long. Looked up from germline, CDR1 is SGHTA and CDR2 is FQGTGA.

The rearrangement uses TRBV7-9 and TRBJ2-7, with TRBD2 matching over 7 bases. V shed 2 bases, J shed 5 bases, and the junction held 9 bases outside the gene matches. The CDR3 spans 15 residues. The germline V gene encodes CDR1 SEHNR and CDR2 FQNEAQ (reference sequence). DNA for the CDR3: TGTGCCAGCAGCTTATCCCCACAGCGGGGCCACGAGCAGTACTTC. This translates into CASSLSPQRGHEQYF.

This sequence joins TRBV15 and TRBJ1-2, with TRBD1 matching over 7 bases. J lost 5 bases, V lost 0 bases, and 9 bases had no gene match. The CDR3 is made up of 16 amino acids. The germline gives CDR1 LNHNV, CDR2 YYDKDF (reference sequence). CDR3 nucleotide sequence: TGTGCCACCAGCAGAGATCTAGTCTGGGGACAGTATGGCTACACCTTC. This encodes CATSRDLVWGQYGYTF.

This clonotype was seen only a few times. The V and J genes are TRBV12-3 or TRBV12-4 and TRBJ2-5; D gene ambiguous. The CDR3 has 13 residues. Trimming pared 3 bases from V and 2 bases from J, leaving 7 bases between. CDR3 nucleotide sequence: TGTGCCAGCAGTTTTTACAAACAAGAGACCCAGTACTTC. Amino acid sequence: CASSFYKQETQYF.

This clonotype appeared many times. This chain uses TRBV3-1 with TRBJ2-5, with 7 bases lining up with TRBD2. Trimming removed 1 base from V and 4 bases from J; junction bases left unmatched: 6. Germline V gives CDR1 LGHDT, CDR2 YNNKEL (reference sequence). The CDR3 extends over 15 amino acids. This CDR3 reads CASSQGGTIRETQYF. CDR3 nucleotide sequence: TGTGCCAGCAGCCAAGGCGGGACTATCAGAGAGACCCAGTACTTC.

CDR3 nucleotides: TGTGCCAGTAGTACCTCCTTTTCGTACGAGCAGTACTTC. Its translation: CASSTSFSYEQYF. This chain uses TRBV19 with TRBJ2-7; D unresolved. Trimming took 4 bases from V and 4 from J, leaving 11 bases between them. The CDR3 covers 13 residues. Germline CDR1 reads LNHDA; CDR2 reads SQIVND (reference sequence).

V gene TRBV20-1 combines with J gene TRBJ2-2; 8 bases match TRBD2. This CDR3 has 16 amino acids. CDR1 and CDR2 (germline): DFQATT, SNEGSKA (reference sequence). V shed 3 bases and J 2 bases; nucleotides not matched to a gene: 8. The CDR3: CSARPSGRINTGELFF. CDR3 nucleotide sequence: TGCAGTGCTAGGCCCAGCGGGAGAATTAACACCGGGGAGCTGTTTTTT.

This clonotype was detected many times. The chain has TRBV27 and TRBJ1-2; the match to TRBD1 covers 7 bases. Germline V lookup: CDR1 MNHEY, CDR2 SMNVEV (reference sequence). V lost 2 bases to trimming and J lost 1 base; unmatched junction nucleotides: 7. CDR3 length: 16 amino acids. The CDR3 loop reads CASSLTQTGINYGYTF. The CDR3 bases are TGTGCCAGCAGTTTAACCCAGACAGGGATTAACTATGGCTACACCTTC.